This T cell receptor (beta chain) came from a study of CD8+CD57+ T cells in acquired aplastic anemia. For CDR3 and TCR beta VDJ profiling, genomic DNA was the template used. TCRdb used MiXCR to reprocess the reads, holding one entry per CDR3 protein. The sample has about 170,000 distinct CDR3 sequences; 63% are singletons. This CDR3 contains 14 residues. CDR1 is SGHVS, CDR2 FNYEAQ, per germline. V lost 2 bases, J lost 1 base, and 6 bases lay in between. This TCR came from a human donor in good health. The sequenced sample was sorted CD4+, CD8+, or CD8+CD57+ T cells (not recorded which) from PBMCs. V gene TRBV7-6 combines with J gene TRBJ1-5; no clear D. The CDR3 region is CASSLMGSNQPQHF. The CDR3 DNA sequence: TGTGCCAGCAGCTTAATGGGGAGCAATCAGCCCCAGCATTTT.